This T cell receptor (beta chain) is drawn from a study of blood T cell repertoires in COVID-19. Whole-study context: The origin of the acute and convalescent COVID-19 samples was the United States, Italy and Spain. T cells, B-cell-depleted T cells, or PBMCs supplied cDNA or gDNA.

Seattle patients were enrolled during active infection and followed longitudinally. Under the authors' procedure: For nucleated cells, counts were estimated from reference gene primer amplification. TCRdb's table, derived via immunoSEQ multiplex PCR, lists solely in-frame clones and lacks some. Clone size and the V and J calls come from that table; the DNA yielded D and trimming. The table lists around 190,000 clones, 82% of them singletons. The CDR3 is 15 amino acids. The germline V gene has CDR1 SGHTA and CDR2 FQGTGA. Unmatched junction bases numbered 1, after V lost 0 bases and J lost 6 bases. The V call is TRBV7-3, the J call TRBJ2-2; 10 bases are a match to TRBD2. This receptor was taken from a woman in her sixties or seventies with COVID-19, enrolled during active disease. The sequencing sample was made of peripheral blood. For the CDR3, the DNA is TGTGCCAGCAGCTTAACGAGCGGGAGGGCCGGGGAGCTGTTTTTT. This translates into CASSLTSGRAGELFF.